The entry below describes one TCR beta chain. Its antigen is still unknown. The sample comes from a study of post-analysis software for immune sequencing data. About the study: Several disease courses (relapsing-remitting, secondary progressive and progressive-relapsing) of multiple sclerosis were included. Broader study findings: Strong same-batch co-clustering of samples appeared with F measure clustering. Normalized Chao1 diversity was significantly lower in multiple sclerosis patients than in controls. Included in a set of a few TRBV segments more frequent in patients than controls were TRBV5-6, TRBV5-1 and TRBV20-1.

CDR3 length equals 16 residues. V lost 5 bases and J lost 4, with 20 bases in between. Germline CDR1 is SGHTA and CDR2 is FQGTGA. Presence of unique molecular identifiers characterized the TCR beta cDNA libraries. The T cell input of 1 to 10 million gave roughly 0.5 million cDNA molecules. TCRdb re-analysed the PCR reads in MiXCR, keeping a single row per CDR3 protein. The sample includes roughly 870,000 distinct CDR3 sequences, under 70% of them seen just once. The sequenced material came from blood. This TCR was sampled from a girl aged 10-17 years with multiple sclerosis. This chain uses TRBV7-3 with TRBJ1-2, with D perhaps matching TRBD1 (5 bases). CDR3 nucleotide sequence: TGTGCCAGCAGCACTTCGACAACGGGACCTTCCTATGGCTACACCTTC. Its translation is CASSTSTTGPSYGYTF.